The 17 T cell receptor beta chains below come from one sample, sequenced in a study of blood T cells in healthy people across ages (dated by TCRdb to between 2015 and 2017). The method was 5' RACE. The listed sequencing device is Illumina HiSeq 2500. A second PCR of roughly 7 to 12 cycles was run with a J-beta primer mix and a sample-barcoded 5' primer. TCRdb redid the processing of the public reads, applying fastp at Q25 and MiXCR, and retained in-frame beta chains. Identical CDR3 proteins give one entry, which carries the most common genes and DNA. The sample includes some 710,000 distinct CDR3 sequences, with around 45% observed a single time. The ten top clones hold around 18% of the sample. The material sequenced was blood. These receptors all come from a man aged 80 or over in good health.

This clonotype was seen repeatedly, ten times or more. The rearrangement links TRBV3-1 to TRBJ2-1, with 9 bases aligning to TRBD2. The CDR3 has 18 amino acids. J gave up 4 bases and V 2 bases, and 12 bases lay outside the gene matches. CDR1 LGHDT and CDR2 YNNKEL come from the germline V gene (reference sequence). As DNA, the CDR3 is TGTGCCAGCAGCCAAAACTCCAAGGCCCTAGCGGGGTACAATGAGCAGTTCTTC. Amino acids: CASSQNSKALAGYNEQFF.

This clonotype has just a few counts. CDR3 sequence (DNA): TGTGCCACCAGAGAGGGAGGTGAGCAGTACTTC. The encoded protein is CATREGGEQYF. V usage is TRBV10-3 and J usage is TRBJ2-1; weak D call: TRBD2 (6 bases). The DNA end favors TRBJ2-7, so the J call may be wrong. This CDR3 spans 11 amino acids. The germline gives CDR1 ENHRY, CDR2 SYGVKD.

The chain uses TRBV28 and TRBJ2-1; D uncertain. There are 15 residues in the CDR3. Germline-derived CDR1 and CDR2 are MDHEN and SYDVKM. V was trimmed by 5 bases and J by 0 bases, leaving 11 bases between them. CDR3 nucleotides: TGTGCCAGCAGTGCTCGTAAGGGCTCCTACAATGAGCAGTTCTTC. Translated: CASSARKGSYNEQFF.

In the case of this clonotype: The germline gene is not matched at one end of the junction; a read error may be the cause. The V and J genes are TRBV6-5 and TRBJ1-6, with TRBD1 identical over 7 bases. This CDR3 contains 20 residues. Looked up from germline, CDR1 is MNHEY and CDR2 is SVGAGI. The DNA for the CDR3 is TGTGCCAGCAGTTCCAAAGCTCCGGGACAGACAAGCTCCTATAATTCACCCCCCCACTTT. This codes for CASSSKAPGQTSSYNSPPHF.

The gene calls are TRBV27 and TRBJ1-5; 8 bases are shared with TRBD1. In germline, CDR1 is MNHEY, CDR2 SMNVEV (reference sequence). Germline trimming cut 5 bases from V and 2 bases from J; bases unmatched to any gene: 5. This CDR3 is built from 15 residues. CDR3 nucleotide sequence: TGTGCCAGCAGTCCGTACAGGGGGGGCAATCAGCCCCAGCATTTT. Its protein is CASSPYRGGNQPQHF.

This sequence joins TRBV7-2 and TRBJ2-5, with D possibly TRBD2 on 6 matching bases. The CDR3 totals 15 residues. CDR1 is SGHTA, CDR2 FQGNSA, per germline. V lost 3 bases, J lost 11 bases, and 22 bases lay in between. CDR3 sequence: CASSFRRENIHEQYF. CDR3 nucleotides: TGTGCCAGCAGCTTTCGGCGGGAAAATATCCATGAGCAGTACTTC.

The J gene is TRBJ2-7, the V gene TRBV2; 8 bases match TRBD2. J gave up 3 bases and V 5 bases, and 6 bases lay outside the gene matches. The CDR3 runs 14 residues. Germline V gene lookup returns CDR1 SNHLY and CDR2 FYNNEI. CDR3 DNA sequence: TGTGCCAGCAGTTTTCGACTAGCGAACTACGAGCAGTACTTC. Residues: CASSFRLANYEQYF. The whole variable domain, filled in from reference TRBV2 and TRBJ2-7, reads EPEVTQTPSHQVTQMGQEVILRCVPISNHLYFYWYRQILGQKVEFLVSFYNNEISEKSEIFDDQFSVERPDGSNFTLKIRSTKLEDSAMYFCASSFRLANYEQYFGPGTRLTVT.

This clonotype was found a few times. The chain couples TRBV12-3 or TRBV12-4 to TRBJ1-2; 10 bases align to TRBD1. This CDR3 region has 16 residues. V gave up 5 bases and J gave up 2 bases; unmatched junction bases: 8. In nucleotides, the CDR3 is TGTGCCAGCAGTCCAGCGGGACAGGGGTGGAACTATGGCTACACCTTC. Residues: CASSPAGQGWNYGYTF.

This sequence joins TRBV14 and TRBJ2-5; D ambiguous. CDR1 is SGHDN, CDR2 FVKESK, per germline. V was shortened by 0 bases and J by 11 bases, with 25 bases between the two germline ends. The CDR3 runs to 17 residues. Written as DNA, the CDR3 is TGTGCCAGCAGCCAAGATAGGTGGTCTTTCGCCCACAATGAGCAGTACTTC. It codes for CASSQDRWSFAHNEQYF.

The CDR3: CASSFPGGRDEQYF. The CDR3 DNA reads as TGTGCCAGCAGCTTTCCGGGAGGCCGGGATGAGCAGTACTTC. This rearrangement joins TRBV5-6 to TRBJ2-1; 7 bases are shared with TRBD2. TRBJ2-7 explains the end of the DNA better; the J call may be wrong. Germline-derived CDR1 and CDR2 are SGHDT and YYEEEE. CDR3 length: 14 amino acids.

The chain is built from TRBV4-3 and TRBJ2-3; TRBD2 agrees at 8 bases. CDR3 size: 17 residues. Trimming cost V 2 bases and J 6 bases; bases outside gene matches: 13. Per the germline V gene, CDR1 is LGHNA and CDR2 is YSLEER. CDR3 residues: CASSQNPTGGLGDTQYF. The CDR3 region has the DNA TGCGCCAGCAGCCAAAACCCTACGGGGGGGCTAGGTGATACGCAGTATTTT.

Ten or more counts support this clonotype. The chain uses TRBV29-1 and TRBJ2-7; D might be TRBD2 (5 bases). Germline V gene data show CDR1 as SQVTM and CDR2 as ANQGSEA. Trimming left V 5 bases short and J 0 bases short, with 8 bases between. The CDR3 totals 12 residues. CDR3 residues: CSVYDYSYEQYF. CDR3 coding DNA: TGCAGCGTTTACGACTACTCCTACGAGCAGTACTTC.

This clonotype came up a few times. This rearrangement joins TRBV7-2 to TRBJ2-3, with TRBD2 matching over 14 bases. The CDR3 runs to 16 residues. Losses at the gene ends were 5 bases for V and 8 bases for J; bases not matched to a gene: 9. Germline V lookup: CDR1 SGHTA, CDR2 FQGNSA. The CDR3 here is CASSLGTSGSGGTQYF. The CDR3 region has the DNA TGTGCCAGCAGCCTTGGGACTAGCGGGAGTGGGGGTACGCAGTATTTT.

The genes are TRBV7-2 and TRBJ2-3; 10 bases align to TRBD2. This CDR3 is built from 15 residues. Germline V lookup: CDR1 SGHTA, CDR2 FQGNSA. The V segment lost 6 bases and the J segment 4 bases; nucleotides outside the gene matches: 7. This CDR3 reads CASRPLAGVADTQYF. The CDR3 nucleotides are TGTGCCAGCAGACCTCTAGCGGGAGTTGCAGATACGCAGTATTTT.

V and J are TRBV30 and TRBJ1-6; maybe TRBD1 (5 bases). Germline CDR1 and CDR2: GTSNPN and SVGIG (reference sequence). V shed 0 bases and J shed 10 bases, with 16 bases lying between them. CDR3 length: 15 residues. In nucleotides, the CDR3 is TGTGCCTGGAGTGTCACGGGGGATGGGATCTCACCCCTCCACTTT. This encodes CAWSVTGDGISPLHF.

The chain links TRBV6-6 to TRBJ1-2, with D hard to call. Germline V CDR1 and CDR2: MNHNY, SVGAGI (reference sequence). V shed 2 bases and J shed 7 bases, with 11 bases lying between them. The CDR3 sequence is 13 residues long. The CDR3 sequence: CASSYLNSGGYTF. The CDR3 DNA reads as TGTGCCAGCAGTTACCTCAACAGTGGTGGCTACACCTTC.

This clonotype came up a few times. This chain connects TRBV19 to TRBJ2-7, with D unclear. Looked up from germline, CDR1 is LNHDA and CDR2 is SQIVND (reference sequence). V lost 3 bases to trimming and J lost 7 bases, with 13 bases between them. This CDR3 is 13 amino acids long. The CDR3 DNA follows: TGTGCCAGTAGTATTAAGGCCCGGACGGAGCAGTACTTC. It encodes CASSIKARTEQYF.